This T cell receptor (beta chain) derives from a study of blood T cell repertoires in COVID-19. As for the study in general: Samples representing acute and convalescent COVID-19 were sourced from the United States, Italy and Spain.

Authors' analysis steps: The assay estimated nucleated cells by amplifying reference gene primers. Assay used: immunoSEQ multiplex PCR; TCRdb lists only in-frame clones, some missing. V and J calls and clone size are those listed in that table; D and trimming were worked out from the DNA. This sample carries about 180,000 clones, 81% of them seen once, and the ten largest clones take approximately 12%. From germline, CDR1 is SQVTM and CDR2 ANQGSEA. The CDR3 has 13 amino acids. V was clipped by 6 bases and J by 1 base, with 12 bases between them. This TCR was recovered from a woman of 80 years or more with COVID-19, enrolled during active disease. Sequenced: peripheral blood. This chain connects TRBV29-1 to TRBJ1-1; D gene unclear. The CDR3 reads CSVSLWANTEAFF. The DNA of the CDR3 is TGCAGCGTCAGTCTCTGGGCGAACACTGAAGCTTTCTTT.